This TCR beta chain originates from a study of vaccination and CD4 T cells after COVID-19. Findings and limits, study-wide: In convalescent patients, 304 of 307 vaccine-specific clones were mono-reactive for SARS-CoV-2 spike.

The sample's treatment: roughly 10-day PBMC culture with coronavirus spike peptide pools or control peptides (ViraFEST assay). Sequencing of the DNA from cultured CD4+ T cells was carried out with the Oncomine TCR Beta short-read assay. TCRdb reprocessed the PCR reads with MiXCR, giving one entry per CDR3 protein. The data contain tens of thousands of distinct CDR3 sequences, 40% to 60% of them seen just once; the ten biggest clones take up roughly 9%. After removal of 5 bases from V and 0 bases from J, the junction contained 11 bases not matched to a gene. Per germline, CDR1 SGHNT and CDR2 YENEEA. The CDR3 extends over 17 amino acids. Only one count was recorded for this clonotype. Its matching antigen is unknown.

This rearrangement joins TRBV11-3 to TRBJ2-5; 8 bases agree with TRBD2. The TCR was taken from a human donor who had recovered from COVID-19. Sequencing used CD4+ T cells from blood, cultured in vitro. CDR3 coding DNA: TGTGCCAGCAGCCAGAGCGGGAGTGGGGGGTACCAAGAGACCCAGTACTTC. Its translation is CASSQSGSGGYQETQYF.